These 23 T cell receptor beta chains originate from one sample sequenced in a study of cytomegalovirus exposure and HLA in healthy donors. Amplification used 60 Vbeta primers and 13 Jbeta primers. Only in-frame clones appear in the TCRdb table, and some are missing; sequencing was by immunoSEQ multiplex PCR. The table has 45,000 to 75,000 clones, approximately 63% seen once. The sample taken for sequencing was PBMCs. The receptors were gathered from a woman aged 60 to 75 in good health and CMV-seropositive.

The chain couples TRBV27 to TRBJ1-2; a possible D gene is TRBD1 (5 bases). Trimming pared 2 bases from V and 2 bases from J, leaving 15 bases between. This CDR3 has 16 residues. From germline, CDR1 is MNHEY and CDR2 SMNVEV (reference sequence). The CDR3 bases are TGTGCCAGCAGTTTACTGGCAGGGCGCCAAAACTATGGCTACACCTTC. Amino acid sequence: CASSLLAGRQNYGYTF.

The rearrangement uses TRBV2 and TRBJ2-2; perhaps TRBD1 as D (6 bases). The CDR3 totals 16 residues. V lost 3 bases, J lost 6 bases, and 17 bases lay in between. The germline gives CDR1 SNHLY, CDR2 FYNNEI. CDR3 protein: CASSDPAGTRAGELFF. The CDR3 DNA sequence: TGTGCCAGCAGTGACCCCGCAGGGACAAGAGCCGGGGAGCTGTTTTTT.

As regards this clone: The junction departs from the called germline gene at one end, perhaps through a read error. The DNA for the CDR3 is TGTGCTAGCAGCCCAGACAGGGGTGGAGAGCAGTACTTC. This codes for CASSPDRGGEQYF. This chain connects TRBV7-7 to TRBJ2-7; 8 bases map to TRBD1. From germline, CDR1 is SSHAT and CDR2 FNYEAQ (reference sequence). This CDR3 is 13 amino acids long.

This chain uses TRBV6-6 with TRBJ2-2; possibly TRBD1 for D (6 bases). V was pared by 8 bases and J by 0 bases, with 7 bases between. The CDR3 has 13 residues. The V gene's germline CDR1 is MNHNY and CDR2 SVGAGI (reference sequence). CDR3 bases: TGTGCCAGCGGGACATCGAACACCGGGGAGCTGTTTTTT. Its translation: CASGTSNTGELFF.

In its sample, this clone was seen once. CDR3 coding DNA: TGTGCCAGCAGTGAATGGCCAGTCTCCTACGAGCAGTACTTC. It specifies CASSEWPVSYEQYF. The rearrangement links TRBV25-1 to TRBJ2-7; D remains ambiguous. This CDR3 region has 14 residues. V lost 1 base, J lost 0 bases, and 7 bases lay in between. Germline assignment: CDR1 MGHDK and CDR2 SYGVNS.

In this sample, this clone turned up a few times. The chain combines TRBV4-3 with TRBJ2-2; D is undetermined. Germline-derived CDR1 and CDR2 are LGHNA and YSLEER. The CDR3 runs 14 residues. Trimming cost V 0 bases and J 3 bases, with 5 bases left between them. The CDR3 protein is CASSQDEYTGELFF. The CDR3 bases are TGCGCCAGCAGCCAAGATGAGTACACCGGGGAGCTGTTTTTT.

The chain combines TRBV10-3 with TRBJ2-2, with 8 bases that match TRBD1. Trimming removed 6 bases from V and 7 bases from J; junction bases left unmatched: 10. Germline V CDR1 and CDR2: ENHRY, SYGVKD. The CDR3 covers 15 residues. CDR3 coding DNA: TGTGCCATCAGCGTTGCTCAGGGGGCCGGCGGGGAGCTGTTTTTT. As protein: CAISVAQGAGGELFF.

This chain connects TRBV7-2 to TRBJ1-1; 9 positions match TRBD1. This CDR3 contains 15 residues. CDR1 is SGHTA, CDR2 FQGNSA, per germline. The ends lost 4 bases at V and 6 bases at J; junction bases unmatched: 9. The CDR3 nucleotides read TGTGCCAGCAGCTCGGAACAGGGGGCGGTGGCTGAAGCTTTCTTT. This codes for CASSSEQGAVAEAFF.

This clone turned up a few times. CDR3 sequence (DNA): TGTGCCAGCAGGGGGCCAACTAATGAAAAACTGTTTTTT. This codes for CASRGPTNEKLFF. This chain connects TRBV7-2 to TRBJ1-4, with D possibly being TRBD1 (5 bases). V lost 6 bases to trimming and J lost 0 bases, with 5 bases between them. Germline loops: CDR1 SGHTA, CDR2 FQGNSA. The CDR3 contains 13 residues.

The chain carries TRBV11-2 and TRBJ2-5, with TRBD2 matching over 11 bases. The CDR3 is 18 amino acids. Trimming took 1 base from V and 9 from J; bases not matched to a gene: 16. Germline-derived CDR1 and CDR2 are SGHAT and FQNNGV. The CDR3 DNA sequence: TGTGCCAGCAGCTTAGCAGTTGGGCTAGCGGGGGGTCTGGAGGCCCAGTACTTC. This codes for CASSLAVGLAGGLEAQYF.

This chain links TRBV27 with TRBJ1-2; TRBD1 is a possible D gene (5 bases). The CDR3 has 15 residues. CDR1 and CDR2 (germline): MNHEY, SMNVEV (reference sequence). The V end was cut by 6 bases, the J end by 1 base, with 15 bases between. This CDR3 is CASSLLAGVNYGYTF. The CDR3 bases are TGTGCCAGCAGCCTTCTGGCGGGGGTTAACTATGGCTACACCTTC.

A single count supports this clone. The J gene is TRBJ1-4, the V gene TRBV2; D is unresolved. Trimming left V 5 bases short and J 7 bases short, with 5 bases between. This CDR3 contains 11 residues. Looked up from germline, CDR1 is SNHLY and CDR2 is FYNNEI. CDR3 bases: TGTGCCAGCAGTCCCTCTGAAAAACTGTTTTTT. It encodes CASSPSEKLFF.

The rearrangement joins TRBV5-6 to TRBJ2-1; D perhaps matches TRBD1 (6 bases). The CDR3 loop spans 15 amino acids. V dropped 6 bases and J dropped 0 bases, with 13 bases sitting between them. Germline CDR1 reads SGHDT; CDR2 reads YYEEEE. Here the CDR3 reads CASNVGQSSYNEQFF. DNA of the CDR3: TGTGCCAGCAACGTAGGACAGAGCTCCTACAATGAGCAGTTCTTC.

This clone was detected once. V is TRBV4-3 and J is TRBJ1-4; 10 positions match TRBD1. Germline V gene lookup returns CDR1 LGHNA and CDR2 YSLEER. This CDR3 is built from 17 residues. Trimming at V came to 3 bases and at J to 2 bases, leaving 6 bases not matched to a gene. The CDR3 loop reads CASSQTGGTGTNEKLFF. The CDR3 bases are TGCGCCAGCAGCCAGACAGGGGGCACGGGTACTAATGAAAAACTGTTTTTT.

V and J are TRBV27 and TRBJ2-7; 8 nucleotides line up with TRBD1. Trimming took 6 bases from V and 3 from J; bases not matched to a gene: 7. There are 14 residues in the CDR3. Germline CDR1 reads MNHEY; CDR2 reads SMNVEV (reference sequence). CDR3: CASRTGQGYYEQYF. The DNA of the CDR3 is TGTGCCAGCAGAACCGGACAGGGTTACTACGAGCAGTACTTC.

As for this clone: Other DNA variants within this sample encode the same CDR3. The V call is TRBV6-6, the J call TRBJ2-7; D is possibly TRBD1 (7 bases). The CDR3 sequence is 14 residues long. CDR1 MNHNY and CDR2 SVGAGI come from the germline V gene (reference sequence). V lost 7 bases and J 4 bases, leaving 17 bases between the germline ends. CDR3: CASNRRGVSYEQYF. The DNA of the CDR3 is TGTGCCAGCAACCGCAGGGGGGTGTCGTACGAGCAGTACTTC.

This rearrangement joins TRBV28 to TRBJ2-5; TRBD1 aligns across 8 bases. The end of the DNA aligns better with TRBJ2-7, so the J call may be wrong. This CDR3 contains 16 residues. The V gene's germline CDR1 is MDHEN and CDR2 SYDVKM. The CDR3 sequence: CASSSPWTGQAYEQYF. CDR3 nucleotides: TGTGCCAGCAGCTCGCCATGGACAGGGCAGGCCTACGAGCAGTACTTC.

This chain connects TRBV29-1 to TRBJ1-1; unclear D gene. Germline assignment: CDR1 SQVTM and CDR2 ANQGSEA. The CDR3 has 15 amino acids. Trimming shortened V by 1 base and J by 4 bases, and 16 bases separated the two germline ends. Here the CDR3 DNA reads TGCAGCGTTGAAGGTTCAGGAGGGCGGAGCACTGAAGCTTTCTTT. This codes for CSVEGSGGRSTEAFF.

This chain joins TRBV4-3 and TRBJ2-3; D may be TRBD1 (5 bases). V lost 4 bases, J lost 2 bases, and 16 bases lay in between. CDR1 LGHNA and CDR2 YSLEER come from the germline V gene. The CDR3 runs 16 residues. The CDR3 region is CASSRQIGGATDTQYF. The CDR3 bases are TGCGCCAGCAGCCGCCAGATAGGTGGGGCCACAGATACGCAGTATTTT.

This clone was observed at least ten times. The chain joins TRBV5-3 to TRBJ1-5; 7 bases match TRBD1. TRBV5-3 is an open reading frame, and its role is uncertain. The CDR3 has 15 amino acids. Trimming at V came to 8 bases and at J to 0 bases, leaving 8 bases not matched to a gene. This CDR3 is CASSIQGYSNQPQHF. The CDR3 DNA follows: TGTGCCAGCTCGATACAGGGGTATAGCAATCAGCCCCAGCATTTT.

V usage is TRBV5-1 and J usage is TRBJ2-5; a possible D gene is TRBD2 (6 bases). This CDR3 region has 15 residues. Germline V gene data show CDR1 as SGHRS and CDR2 as YFSETQ. The V gene lost 1 base and the J gene lost 9 bases, with 19 bases spanning the gap. The CDR3 nucleotides are TGCGCCAGCAGCTTGTATGCCGCGGGGAACGAGGCCCAGTACTTC. Translated: CASSLYAAGNEAQYF.

The V call is TRBV25-1, the J call TRBJ2-3, with 7 bases identical to TRBD2. CDR3 length: 18 amino acids. Germline values: CDR1 MGHDK, CDR2 SYGVNS. Trimming at V came to 3 bases and at J to 6 bases, leaving 18 bases not matched to a gene. The CDR3 loop reads CASSDPKEGDRRGDTQYF. The DNA for the CDR3 is TGTGCCAGCAGTGACCCCAAGGAGGGAGACCGGCGGGGGGATACGCAGTATTTT.

The gene calls are TRBV7-2 and TRBJ1-1; 11 positions agree with TRBD1. Trimming removed 6 bases from V and 4 bases from J; junction bases left unmatched: 7. The CDR3 spans 15 residues. Germline CDR1 is SGHTA and CDR2 is FQGNSA. The CDR3 DNA reads as TGTGCCAGCAGTTACCGGACAGGGGGCGGCACTGAAGCTTTCTTT. Protein sequence: CASSYRTGGGTEAFF.